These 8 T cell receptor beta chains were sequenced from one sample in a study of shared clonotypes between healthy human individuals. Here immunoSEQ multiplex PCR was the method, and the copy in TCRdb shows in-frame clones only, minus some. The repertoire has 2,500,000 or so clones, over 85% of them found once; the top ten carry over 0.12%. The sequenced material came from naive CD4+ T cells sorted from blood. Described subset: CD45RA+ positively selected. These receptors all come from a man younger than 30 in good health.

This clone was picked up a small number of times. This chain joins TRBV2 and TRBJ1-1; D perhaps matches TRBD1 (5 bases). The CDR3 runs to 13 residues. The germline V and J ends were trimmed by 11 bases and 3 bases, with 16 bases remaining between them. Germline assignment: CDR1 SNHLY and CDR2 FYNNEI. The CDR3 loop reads CAGLRDVDTEAFF. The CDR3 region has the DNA TGTGCCGGCCTCAGGGATGTTGACACTGAAGCTTTCTTT.

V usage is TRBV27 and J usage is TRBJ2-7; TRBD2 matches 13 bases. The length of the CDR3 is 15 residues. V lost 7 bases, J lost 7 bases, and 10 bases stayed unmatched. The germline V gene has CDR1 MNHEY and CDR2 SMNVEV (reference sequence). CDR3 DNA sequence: TGTGCCAGCAAAAATCGGACTAGCGGGAGTGGAGAGCAGTACTTC. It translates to CASKNRTSGSGEQYF.

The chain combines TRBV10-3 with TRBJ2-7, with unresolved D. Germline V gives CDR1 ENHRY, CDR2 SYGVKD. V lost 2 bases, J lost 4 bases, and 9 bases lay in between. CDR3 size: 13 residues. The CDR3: CAISENIAYEQYF. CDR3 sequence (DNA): TGTGCCATCAGTGAGAACATCGCTTACGAGCAGTACTTC.

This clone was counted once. The CDR3 is CASSYSILGGYTF. CDR3 in DNA: TGTGCCAGCAGTTACTCGATACTAGGCGGCTACACCTTC. This sequence joins TRBV6-5 and TRBJ1-2; no reliable D call. CDR3 size: 13 residues. CDR1 MNHEY and CDR2 SVGAGI come from the germline V gene. Trimming cost V 0 bases and J 8 bases, with 10 bases left between them.

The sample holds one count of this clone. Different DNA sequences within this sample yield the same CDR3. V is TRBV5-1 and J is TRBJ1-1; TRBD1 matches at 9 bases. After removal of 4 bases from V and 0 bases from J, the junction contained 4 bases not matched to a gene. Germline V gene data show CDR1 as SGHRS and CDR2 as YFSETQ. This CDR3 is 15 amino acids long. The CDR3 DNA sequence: TGCGCCAGCAGCCCGGGGACAGGGATGAACACTGAAGCTTTCTTT. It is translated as CASSPGTGMNTEAFF.

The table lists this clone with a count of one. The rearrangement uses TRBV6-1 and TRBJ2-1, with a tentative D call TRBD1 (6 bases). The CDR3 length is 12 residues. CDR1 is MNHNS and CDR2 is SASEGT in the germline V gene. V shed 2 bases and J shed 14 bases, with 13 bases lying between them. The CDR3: CASSEPRTAEFF. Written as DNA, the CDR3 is TGTGCCAGCAGTGAACCCCGGACAGCGGAGTTCTTC.

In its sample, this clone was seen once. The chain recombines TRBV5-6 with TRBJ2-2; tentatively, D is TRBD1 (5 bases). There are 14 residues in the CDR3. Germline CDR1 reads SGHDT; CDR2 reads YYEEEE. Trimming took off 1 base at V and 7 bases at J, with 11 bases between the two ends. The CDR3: CASSLKGFVGELFF. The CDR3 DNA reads TGTGCCAGCAGCTTGAAGGGGTTCGTCGGGGAGCTGTTTTTT.

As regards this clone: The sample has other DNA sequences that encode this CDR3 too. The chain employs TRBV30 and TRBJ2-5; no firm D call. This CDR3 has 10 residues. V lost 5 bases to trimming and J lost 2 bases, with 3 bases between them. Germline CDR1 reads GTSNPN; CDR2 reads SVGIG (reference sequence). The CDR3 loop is CAWGQETQYF. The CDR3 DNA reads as TGTGCCTGGGGACAAGAGACCCAGTACTTC.